Listed below are T cell receptor beta chains from one sample, sequenced in a study of molecular identifiers for immune sequencing clone quantification. In TCRdb, the PCR reads were re-called with MiXCR into one record per CDR3 protein. The sample has about half a million distinct CDR3 sequences, roughly 23% seen once. Sequenced sample: naive CD8+ T cells from blood, with Jurkat cell RNA spiked in. The receptors were sampled from a human donor in good health. Some libraries in this study had Jurkat cell RNA spiked in. Both conserved end residues are part of each CDR3. D genes are given only for firm matches. Rows may omit the clone size; those that give it use once, few, many or a size class.

J	D	size	V	DNA	CDR3
TRBJ1-1	NA	many	TRBV28	TGTGCCAGCAGTTTACAACGGGCGGGGGACGAAGCTTTCTTT	CASSLQRAGDEAFF
TRBJ2-3	NA	NA	TRBV5-4	TGTGCCAGCAGCGCCAGGGCAGCTACGCAGTATTTT	CASSARAATQYF
TRBJ1-6	TRBD1	many	TRBV10-2	TGCGCCAGCAGTGAGACAGGGGAGTCACCCCTCCACTTT	CASSETGESPLHF
TRBJ2-1	TRBD2	few	TRBV15	TGTGCCACCAGCACGGGACTAGCGGGGGCCAATGAGCAGTTCTTC	CATSTGLAGANEQFF
TRBJ1-4	TRBD1	many	TRBV7-9	TGTGCCACCGGATCGACAGGGGGGGGTTTTAATGAAAAACTGTTTTTT	CATGSTGGGFNEKLFF
TRBJ2-7	NA	few	TRBV29-1	TGCAGCGCTATCACTGACGGGTACGAGCAGTACTTC	CSAITDGYEQYF
TRBJ2-5	TRBD2	NA	TRBV6-2/TRBV6-3	TGTGCCAGCAGTTACGGGCGGGGGATGTTGGTGGAGACCCAGTACTTC	CASSYGRGMLVETQYF
TRBJ1-5	NA	many	TRBV4-1	TGCGCCAGCAGCCCAGGAGTGACAGTTAGCAATCAGCCCCAGCATTTT	CASSPGVTVSNQPQHF
TRBJ1-5	NA	many	TRBV7-9	TGTGCCAGCAGCTTAGATTCGGGGGACAATCAGCCCCAGCATTTT	CASSLDSGDNQPQHF
TRBJ1-5	NA	few	TRBV4-1	TGCGCCAGCAGCCAAGATAACGGGCCAGGGCAGCCCCAGCATTTT	CASSQDNGPGQPQHF
TRBJ2-7	NA	many	TRBV20-1	TGCAGTGCTAGGTTAGGGGTCTCCTACGAGCAGTACTTC	CSARLGVSYEQYF
TRBJ2-5	TRBD2	many	TRBV4-3	TGCGCCAGCAGCCACGTAGCGGGAAACGCGGAGACCCAGTACTTC	CASSHVAGNAETQYF
TRBJ2-3	TRBD2	NA	TRBV6-5	TGTGCCAGCGTCACCGGGACTAGCGGGAGGGCCACGAGCTCAGATACGCAGTATTTT	CASVTGTSGRATSSDTQYF
TRBJ2-7	NA	few	TRBV9	TGTGCCAGCAGCGTAGGGGGACATGGCTACGAGCAGTACTTC	CASSVGGHGYEQYF
TRBJ1-1	NA	many	TRBV29-1	TGCAGCGGAACATGGACAGCTGAAGCTTTCTTT	CSGTWTAEAFF
TRBJ1-6	TRBD1	few	TRBV5-1	TGCGCCAGCAGCTTGGGACAGGGAATTTCACCCCTCCACTTT	CASSLGQGISPLHF
TRBJ1-1	NA	many	TRBV6-5	TGTGCCAGCAGTTACTCGGCGGGCTGGTCCGTGAACACTGAAGCTTTCTTT	CASSYSAGWSVNTEAFF
TRBJ2-1	NA	many	TRBV7-2	TGTGCCAGCAGCTTAGGGCTGACCAATGAGCAGTTCTTC	CASSLGLTNEQFF
TRBJ2-7	TRBD2	few	TRBV7-9	TGTGCCAGCAGCCCCCGGGTAGCGGGGGGGGTTGGGGCCTACGAGCAGTACTTC	CASSPRVAGGVGAYEQYF
TRBJ1-1	NA	NA	TRBV27	TGTGCCAGCAGTTTATTTGGGGGAAGGAACACTGAAGCTTTCTTT	CASSLFGGRNTEAFF
TRBJ2-2	NA	NA	TRBV29-1	TGCAGCGGACTCGCAGCGAACACCGGGGAGCTGTTTTTT	CSGLAANTGELFF
TRBJ2-7	TRBD1	many	TRBV7-9	TGTGCCAGCAGCGCCCCAGGGGGCGAGCAGTACTTC	CASSAPGGEQYF
TRBJ1-5	NA	many	TRBV13	TGTGCCAGCAGCTTAGGTCCGTCCCGAGGCAATCAGCCCCAGCATTTT	CASSLGPSRGNQPQHF
TRBJ2-5	NA	many	TRBV7-9	TGTGCCAGCAGCTTAAGCCCAGCGGAATCCCAAGAGACCCAGTACTTC	CASSLSPAESQETQYF
TRBJ2-1	TRBD2	NA	TRBV7-9	TGTGCCAGCAGCCCGGGGGGACCGAACCCCAATGAGCAGTTCTTC	CASSPGGPNPNEQFF
TRBJ2-3	NA	many	TRBV7-2	TGTGCCAGCAGCTCGGACGCGACAGATACGCAGTATTTT	CASSSDATDTQYF
TRBJ1-2	NA	few	TRBV3-1	TGTGCCAGCAGCGTGAATGACGGAGGGGATAGCTATGGCTACACCTTC	CASSVNDGGDSYGYTF
TRBJ2-3	NA	many	TRBV20-1	TGCAGTGCTAGAGATCTGCGAGGGTCAGATACGCAGTATTTT	CSARDLRGSDTQYF
TRBJ1-1	NA	few	TRBV7-6	TGTGCCAGCAGCTTAAGTTTTGGGGACACTGAAGCTTTCTTT	CASSLSFGDTEAFF
TRBJ2-7	NA	few	TRBV6-1	TGTGCCAGTACCGGGACAATAAGCTACGAGCAGTACTTC	CASTGTISYEQYF
TRBJ1-5	NA	many	TRBV6-1	TGTGCCAGCAGTGAAGTCCGGGAGCCCCAGCATTTT	CASSEVREPQHF
TRBJ1-2	NA	NA	TRBV30	TGTGCCTGGACTACCAATAACTATGGCTACACCTTC	CAWTTNNYGYTF
TRBJ2-1	NA	many	TRBV30	TGTGCCTGGAGTTCCCAAGGCCGGGACTTACTCTTC	CAWSSQGRDLLF
TRBJ2-5	NA	many	TRBV5-1	TGCGCCAGCAGCTGGGGGGACAAGGTCGAGACCCAGTACTTC	CASSWGDKVETQYF
TRBJ1-1	NA	many	TRBV11-2	TGTGCCAGCAGCTTAGCCGCCTACACTGAAGCTTTCTTT	CASSLAAYTEAFF
TRBJ2-2	NA	many	TRBV7-8	TGTGCCAGCAGCTTAAGTGGTTGGAGTGGTGGCACCGGGGAGCTGTTTTTT	CASSLSGWSGGTGELFF
TRBJ1-1	TRBD1	many	TRBV12-3/TRBV12-4	TGTGCCAGCAGTTTAGTCGGGGACAGTGAAGCTTTCTTT	CASSLVGDSEAFF
TRBJ2-7	TRBD2	NA	TRBV2	TGTGCCAGCAGTGAAACTAGCGTGAGGATCCTCCACGAGCAGTACTTC	CASSETSVRILHEQYF
TRBJ1-1	NA	NA	TRBV27	TGTGCCAGCAGTCGGACAACCTTGGCAATTGAAGCTTTCTTT	CASSRTTLAIEAFF
TRBJ1-1	NA	few	TRBV7-9	TGTGCCAGCAGCTTAGCGACGAGCCCTGAAGCTTTCTTT	CASSLATSPEAFF
TRBJ2-7	NA	NA	TRBV4-3	TGCGCCAGCAGCCAAGCCCTGGGGGACACCGAATGCGAGCAGTGCTTC	CASSQALGDTECEQCF
TRBJ2-1	NA	once	TRBV7-3	TGTGCCAGCAGCTTAACTGCCGGGAGATTAAATGAGCAGTTCTTC	CASSLTAGRLNEQFF